This is a list of T cell receptor beta chains from one sample in a study of neurological immune-mediated disorders. TCRdb redid the calling of the 5' RACE reads with MiXCR, one entry per CDR3 protein. The sample includes about 40,000 distinct CDR3 sequences, over 2% of them seen just once. Sequencing used PBMCs. The source of these receptors is a middle-aged man with multiple sclerosis. CDR3s include the opening cysteine and the closing phenylalanine or tryptophan. The D gene is left open where the match is weak. The listing skips clone size in some rows; elsewhere it reads once, few, many or a size class.

d_call,cdr3_length,clone_size,v_call,j_call,cdr3_aa,cdr3_nt
.,11,many,TRBV20-1,TRBJ2-1,CSAGSVNEQFF,TGCAGTGCTGGTTCTGTGAATGAGCAGTTCTTC
.,13,many,TRBV3-1,TRBJ2-5,CASSQTFQETQYF,TGTGCCAGCAGCCAAACATTTCAAGAGACCCAGTACTTC
.,13,many,TRBV5-6,TRBJ1-6,CASSLMNDSPLNF,TGTGCCAGCAGCTTGATGAATGATTCACCCCTCAACTTT
TRBD2,15,many,TRBV7-6,TRBJ2-1,CASSFSGGGYNEQFF,TGTGCCAGCAGCTTTAGCGGGGGAGGCTACAATGAGCAGTTCTTC
.,15,many,TRBV4-2,TRBJ2-7,CASSQALPASYEQYF,TGTGCCAGCAGCCAAGCGCTACCGGCCTCCTACGAGCAGTACTTC
TRBD2,14,many,TRBV5-1,TRBJ2-1,CASSGRDPYNEQFF,TGCGCCAGCAGCGGGAGGGACCCCTACAATGAGCAGTTCTTC
.,16,many,TRBV20-1,TRBJ2-5,CSARDLKGGNQETQYF,TGCAGTGCTAGAGATTTAAAGGGGGGGAACCAAGAGACCCAGTACTTC
.,13,many,TRBV7-8,TRBJ2-1,CASSLTVADEQFF,TGTGCCAGCAGCCTCACCGTGGCCGATGAGCAGTTCTTC
.,14,many,TRBV6-2/TRBV6-3,TRBJ2-3,CASSRPGRGDTQYF,TGTGCCAGCAGTCGTCCGGGAAGGGGAGATACGCAGTATTTT
.,16,many,TRBV10-1,TRBJ1-2,CATGGENGDYVYGYTF,TGCGCCACTGGGGGAGAAAACGGAGACTATGTTTATGGCTACACCTTC
.,14,many,TRBV7-3,TRBJ1-1,CASKSDARNTEAFF,TGTGCCAGCAAATCGGACGCACGGAACACTGAAGCTTTCTTT
TRBD1,16,many,TRBV25-1,TRBJ1-5,CASSDGRQGSNQPQHF,TGTGCCAGCAGTGACGGGCGACAGGGGAGCAATCAGCCCCAGCATTTT
.,14,.,TRBV11-3,TRBJ2-1,CASSPFGGHGEQFF,TGTGCCAGCAGCCCGTTCGGGGGGCATGGTGAGCAGTTCTTC
.,12,many,TRBV12-3/TRBV12-4,TRBJ1-1,CASRQGNTEAFF,TGTGCCAGCAGGCAGGGGAACACTGAAGCTTTCTTT
TRBD2,19,many,TRBV15,TRBJ2-1,CATSRARPGLAGINNEQFF,TGTGCCACCAGCAGGGCACGACCTGGACTAGCGGGGATTAACAATGAGCAGTTCTTC
TRBD2,16,many,TRBV7-7,TRBJ2-5,CASSQGLAGGQETQYF,TGTGCCAGCAGCCAAGGACTAGCGGGGGGGCAAGAGACCCAGTACTTC
.,16,many,TRBV11-3,TRBJ2-5,CASSPGTSTRAETQYF,TGTGCCAGCAGCCCCGGGACATCGACAAGGGCGGAGACCCAGTACTTC
.,12,many,TRBV11-2,TRBJ1-1,CASTLKGNEAFF,TGTGCCAGCACCCTTAAGGGGAATGAAGCTTTCTTT
.,13,many,TRBV28,TRBJ2-3,CASFSATTDTQYF,TGTGCCAGCTTTAGCGCGACTACAGATACGCAGTATTTT
.,16,few,TRBV28,TRBJ1-1,CASSPGYRTGGTEAFF,TGTGCCAGCAGTCCCGGATACAGGACTGGGGGCACTGAAGCTTTCTTT
TRBD2,17,many,TRBV20-1,TRBJ2-2,CSARGLAGGLNTGELFF,TGCAGTGCTAGAGGCCTAGCGGGGGGGCTGAACACCGGGGAGCTGTTTTTT
TRBD2,15,many,TRBV5-1,TRBJ2-7,CASSFGKRGDYEQYF,TGCGCCAGCAGCTTTGGTAAGCGGGGAGACTACGAGCAGTACTTC